What follows describes a single TCR beta chain. Its matching antigen is unknown. Clones were read by immunoSEQ multiplex PCR, and TCRdb kept only the in-frame ones, dropping some. The sample yields approximately 3,200 clones, 80% to 90% seen once. This entry is derived from a study of chemoradiotherapy in HPV16-positive cancers. Overall study results and limits: HPV-responsive T-cell expansion during chemoradiotherapy was linked to improved recurrence-free survival in HPV16-positive patients. Non-HPV-specific T cells did not expand in tumors during treatment, whereas candidate HPV-specific clones and E7-related motifs did.

The germline gives CDR1 SEHNR, CDR2 FQNEAQ (reference sequence). Trimming left V 3 bases short and J 6 bases short, with 10 bases between. The CDR3 spans 13 residues. Sequences were derived from tumor tissue, sampled from a patient who underwent chemoradiotherapy. This chain connects TRBV7-9 to TRBJ2-3, with no clear D. The source of this sequence is a human donor with HPV-associated anogenital cancer. The CDR3 DNA reads as TGTGCCAGCAGCTTGGACGGCAGGGATACGCAGTATTTT. It codes for CASSLDGRDTQYF.